A single sample gave rise to the 29 T cell receptor beta chains below, sequenced in a study of T cells after yellow fever vaccination. TCRdb used MiXCR to reprocess the 5' RACE reads, holding one entry per CDR3 protein. The table records approximately 580,000 distinct CDR3 sequences, about a sixth of them present only once. The sequencing here drew on PBMCs, taken less than 6 days after the first yellow fever vaccination. The receptors come from a man aged 18 to 29 who received the YFV17D yellow fever vaccine.

This clonotype showed up just a few times. This chain connects TRBV6-5 to TRBJ1-2; maybe TRBD1 (6 bases). Germline loops: CDR1 MNHEY, CDR2 SVGAGI. The germline V and J ends were trimmed by 0 bases and 8 bases, with 13 bases remaining between them. This CDR3 contains 14 residues. The CDR3 DNA is TGTGCCAGCAGTTACTCGGGGGGCCTCAGCGGCTACACCTTC. This gives the protein CASSYSGGLSGYTF.

The chain uses TRBV5-6 and TRBJ2-2, with no clear D. CDR3 length: 14 amino acids. V was shortened by 1 base and J by 4 bases, with 8 bases between the two germline ends. Germline-derived CDR1 and CDR2 are SGHDT and YYEEEE. CDR3 DNA sequence: TGTGCCAGCAGCTTGACCAGCCGCACCGGGGAGCTGTTTTTT. This translates into CASSLTSRTGELFF.

V is TRBV20-1 and J is TRBJ1-2; the match to TRBD1 covers 11 bases. In germline, CDR1 is DFQATT, CDR2 SNEGSKA (reference sequence). V lost 3 bases, J lost 7 bases, and 7 bases stayed unmatched. This CDR3 is built from 14 residues. CDR3 in DNA: TGCAGTGCTAGCCGGGGGACAGGGGGGGCTGGCTACACCTTC. Protein product: CSASRGTGGAGYTF.

The V and J genes are TRBV9 and TRBJ2-3; D is possibly TRBD1 (6 bases). The V end lost 0 bases, the J end lost 4 bases, and 12 bases lay between the germline ends. Germline assignment: CDR1 SGDLS and CDR2 YYNGEE. This CDR3 region has 15 residues. The CDR3 loop reads CASSVEGVPPDTQYF. In DNA form, the CDR3 reads TGTGCCAGCAGCGTAGAGGGGGTTCCCCCAGATACGCAGTATTTT.

The V call is TRBV25-1, the J call TRBJ2-7; 9 bases align to TRBD1. CDR1 MGHDK and CDR2 SYGVNS come from the germline V gene. This CDR3 comprises 14 residues. V lost 8 bases and J lost 3; bases outside the gene matches: 8. CDR3 bases: TGTGCCAGCCAACCGGACAGGGGATTCTACGAGCAGTACTTC. Protein: CASQPDRGFYEQYF.

V and J are TRBV4-1 and TRBJ1-2, with D uncertain. The CDR3 consists of 16 residues. Germline CDR1 and CDR2: MGHRA and YSYEKL. V was clipped by 0 bases and J by 7 bases, with 18 bases between them. In nucleotides, the CDR3 is TGCGCCAGCAGCCAAGATCCCCTACCGGGGTGGGGTGGCTACACCTTC. The encoded protein is CASSQDPLPGWGGYTF.

V and J are TRBV6-2 or TRBV6-3 and TRBJ1-6; D not certain. V lost 7 bases, J lost 7 bases, and 11 bases lay in between. This CDR3 is 13 amino acids long. From germline, CDR1 is MNHEY and CDR2 SVGEGT. CDR3 protein: CASTKRENSPLHF. Written as DNA, the CDR3 is TGTGCCAGCACGAAAAGGGAAAATTCACCCCTCCACTTT.

In this sample, this clonotype turned up a few times. V gene TRBV2 combines with J gene TRBJ2-5; 9 nucleotides agree with TRBD2. CDR1 SNHLY and CDR2 FYNNEI come from the germline V gene. Unmatched junction bases numbered 16, after V lost 4 bases and J lost 4 bases. There are 18 residues in the CDR3. The CDR3 loop is CASSGPLGGGGFGETQYF. CDR3 coding DNA: TGTGCCAGCAGTGGACCCCTGGGCGGGGGGGGTTTCGGAGAGACCCAGTACTTC.

The V gene is TRBV4-3, the J gene TRBJ2-1; D remains ambiguous. Trimming removed 0 bases from V and 6 bases from J, with 3 bases in between. The CDR3 totals 12 residues. Germline V lookup: CDR1 LGHNA, CDR2 YSLEER. The CDR3 loop is CASSQDANEQFF. In nucleotides, the CDR3 is TGCGCCAGCAGCCAAGATGCCAATGAGCAGTTCTTC.

This chain joins TRBV2 and TRBJ2-7; TRBD2 agrees at 7 bases. V gave up 7 bases and J gave up 3 bases; unmatched junction bases: 12. Germline V gene sequence: CDR1 SNHLY, CDR2 FYNNEI. The length of the CDR3 is 15 residues. The CDR3 loop reads CASMFRAGDGYEQYF. The CDR3 bases are TGTGCCAGCATGTTCCGGGCGGGGGACGGCTACGAGCAGTACTTC.

CDR3 residues: CASSPGGTNQPQHF. CDR3 bases: TGTGCCAGCAGCCCCGGGGGCACCAATCAGCCCCAGCATTTT. The chain has TRBV6-1 and TRBJ1-5, with D maybe TRBD1 (6 bases). The V gene's germline CDR1 is MNHNS and CDR2 SASEGT. Deletions cut 6 bases from V and 3 bases from J, with 12 bases between. This CDR3 region has 14 residues.

This chain joins TRBV7-2 and TRBJ1-2; possibly TRBD1 for D (6 bases). This CDR3 comprises 17 residues. Trimming took 6 bases from V and 2 from J, leaving 22 bases between them. Germline V CDR1 and CDR2: SGHTA, FQGNSA. The CDR3, as DNA: TGTGCCAGCAGAATCCAGACAGGTGGAGTAATGAACTATGGCTACACCTTC. This sequence encodes CASRIQTGGVMNYGYTF.

The chain combines TRBV3-1 with TRBJ1-4; no clear D gene. Per the germline V gene, CDR1 is LGHDT and CDR2 is YNNKEL (reference sequence). Trimming pared 1 base from V and 3 bases from J, leaving 9 bases between. CDR3 length: 15 amino acids. CDR3 DNA sequence: TGTGCCAGCAGCCAAGTCGGTGTTGCTAATGAAAAACTGTTTTTT. Residues: CASSQVGVANEKLFF.

V is TRBV20-1 and J is TRBJ2-7, with D perhaps matching TRBD1 or TRBD2 (5 bases each). Germline CDR1 reads DFQATT; CDR2 reads SNEGSKA (reference sequence). The V and J ends lost 0 bases and 2 bases respectively, with 8 bases between them. CDR3 length: 13 amino acids. The CDR3, as DNA: TGCAGTGCTAGAGAACTGGGGGCCTACGAGCAGTACTTC. This encodes CSARELGAYEQYF.

This clonotype was observed a handful of times. Written as DNA, the CDR3 is TGTGCCAGCAGCATTAGGGCCGGGCACGGCTACACCTTC. Amino acids: CASSIRAGHGYTF. This chain links TRBV2 with TRBJ1-2, with D unclear. The germline CDR1 and CDR2 sequences are SNHLY and FYNNEI. The CDR3 spans 13 residues. Trimming pared 6 bases from V and 8 bases from J, leaving 16 bases between.

This clonotype was observed a few times. The gene calls are TRBV6-5 and TRBJ2-1; 14 bases agree with TRBD2. This CDR3 spans 17 amino acids. In germline, CDR1 is MNHEY, CDR2 SVGAGI. With V trimmed by 2 bases and J by 9 bases, 9 bases remained unmatched. In DNA form, the CDR3 reads TGTGCCAGCAGTTACACGATAGGGACTAGCGGGGGTGGTGAGCAGTTCTTC. Residues: CASSYTIGTSGGGEQFF.

The rearrangement links TRBV6-4 to TRBJ1-6; D call uncertain. V was shortened by 6 bases and J by 7 bases, with 19 bases between the two germline ends. CDR1 and CDR2 (germline): MRHNA, SNTAGT. The length of the CDR3 is 16 residues. The DNA for the CDR3 is TGTGCCAGCAGCTACGGACGGAGGACTTTAAATTCACCCCTCCACTTT. It codes for CASSYGRRTLNSPLHF.

The gene calls are TRBV5-1 and TRBJ1-1; D is uncertain. Trimming took 4 bases from V and 3 from J, leaving 16 bases between them. The germline V gene has CDR1 SGHRS and CDR2 YFSETQ. The CDR3 has 15 residues. The CDR3 coding sequence is TGCGCCAGCAGCCGGATCTTTGAGAGCGACACTGAAGCTTTCTTT. It codes for CASSRIFESDTEAFF.

The CDR3 sequence is CAISDPSGGYLSADTQYF. For the CDR3, the DNA is TGTGCCATCAGTGACCCTAGCGGGGGGTACTTAAGCGCAGATACGCAGTATTTT. The chain couples TRBV10-3 to TRBJ2-3; 11 nucleotides line up with TRBD2. V dropped 3 bases and J dropped 4; count of bases not matched to a gene: 12. This CDR3 has 18 amino acids. Germline V lookup: CDR1 ENHRY, CDR2 SYGVKD.

This rearrangement joins TRBV5-1 to TRBJ1-1; the D is unclear. The CDR3 extends over 16 amino acids. Per the germline V gene, CDR1 is SGHRS and CDR2 is YFSETQ. V was clipped by 1 base and J by 0 bases, with 13 bases between them. The CDR3 nucleotides read TGCGCCAGCAGCTTGTACCCGCCAGACATGAACACTGAAGCTTTCTTT. Its protein product is CASSLYPPDMNTEAFF.

J is TRBJ2-5 and V is TRBV15; D is unclear. The CDR3 runs 15 residues. Germline V CDR1 and CDR2: LNHNV, YYDKDF (reference sequence). The V end lost 1 base, the J end lost 0 bases, and 9 bases lay between the germline ends. CDR3 region: CATSRGPMYQETQYF. The CDR3 DNA follows: TGTGCCACCAGCAGAGGCCCGATGTACCAAGAGACCCAGTACTTC.

This clonotype was counted a few times. The gene calls are TRBV4-2 and TRBJ2-7; 7 nucleotides agree with TRBD2. V shed 0 bases, J shed 0 bases, and the junction held 8 bases outside the gene matches. The CDR3 has 17 residues. Germline assignment: CDR1 LGHNA and CDR2 YNFKEQ. The CDR3 here is CASSQDHGGGSSYEQYV. In DNA form, the CDR3 reads TGTGCCAGCAGCCAAGATCATGGCGGGGGTAGCTCCTACGAGCAGTACGTC.

The chain uses TRBV7-3 and TRBJ2-3; 8 nucleotides line up with TRBD1. With V trimmed by 5 bases and J by 1 base, 20 bases remained unmatched. Germline CDR1 is SGHTA and CDR2 is FQGTGA. The CDR3 runs to 20 residues. CDR3 in DNA: TGTGCCAGCAGCCCGCAGTGGTATGACGGGGACAGGAGACGCACAGATACGCAGTATTTT. Protein sequence: CASSPQWYDGDRRRTDTQYF.

This clonotype was seen a handful of times. The chain combines TRBV7-2 with TRBJ2-6; 10 bases match TRBD1. Germline V lookup: CDR1 SGHTA, CDR2 FQGNSA. The CDR3 sequence is 19 residues long. With 6 bases clipped from V and 0 bases from J, the junction kept 11 bases outside the gene matches. The CDR3 spells CASSWRETGGVSGANVLTF. CDR3 nucleotide sequence: TGTGCCAGCAGTTGGCGAGAGACAGGGGGCGTCTCTGGGGCCAACGTCCTGACTTTC. Combining the CDR3 with reference TRBV7-2 and TRBJ2-6 gives the whole variable domain GAGVSQSPSNKVTEKGKDVELRCDPISGHTALYWYRQSLGQGLEFLIYFQGNSAPDKSGLPSDRFSAERTGGSVSTLTIQRTQQEDSAVYLCASSWRETGGVSGANVLTFGAGSRLTVL.

This chain uses TRBV6-1 with TRBJ1-2; TRBD1 matches at 7 bases. The germline V gene encodes CDR1 MNHNS and CDR2 SASEGT. The CDR3 has 15 amino acids. Unmatched junction bases numbered 17, after V lost 8 bases and J lost 8 bases. The CDR3 protein is CASRRRGGVFDGYTF. The CDR3 nucleotides read TGTGCCAGCCGCCGTAGAGGGGGCGTCTTCGACGGCTACACCTTC.

This clonotype was picked up a small number of times. The chain recombines TRBV30 with TRBJ1-2; D gene unclear. The CDR3 length is 13 residues. The ends were cut back, 1 base at V and 4 bases at J, with 10 bases in the middle. Germline V gene data show CDR1 as GTSNPN and CDR2 as SVGIG (reference sequence). CDR3 protein: CAWSGGFSYGYTF. CDR3 in DNA: TGTGCCTGGAGTGGTGGGTTTAGCTATGGCTACACCTTC.

The chain joins TRBV9 to TRBJ2-1; D is perhaps TRBD2 (7 bases). The V and J ends lost 3 bases and 1 base respectively, with 14 bases between them. This CDR3 spans 16 amino acids. Germline CDR1 reads SGDLS; CDR2 reads YYNGEE. The CDR3 protein is CASSAKGGGSYNEQFF. The CDR3 DNA sequence: TGTGCCAGCAGCGCCAAGGGGGGGGGATCCTACAATGAGCAGTTCTTC.

The gene calls are TRBV6-5 and TRBJ2-1; 7 nucleotides align to TRBD1. The CDR3 contains 15 residues. Per the germline V gene, CDR1 is MNHEY and CDR2 is SVGAGI. V was clipped by 0 bases and J by 4 bases; unmatched bases: 3. The CDR3 loop reads CASSYSQGQYNEQFF. Written as DNA, the CDR3 is TGTGCCAGCAGTTACTCGCAGGGACAGTACAATGAGCAGTTCTTC.

This clonotype was observed a few times. The gene calls are TRBV5-6 and TRBJ1-6; D may be TRBD1 (5 bases). The V gene's germline CDR1 is SGHDT and CDR2 YYEEEE. V was pared by 0 bases and J by 8 bases, with 12 bases between. This CDR3 region has 15 residues. CDR3 amino acids: CASSLDGGRYSPLHF. The CDR3 coding sequence is TGTGCCAGCAGCTTGGATGGGGGTCGCTATTCACCCCTCCACTTT. Variable domain in full (rest from reference TRBV5-6 and TRBJ1-6): DAGVTQSPTHLIKTRGQQVTLRCSPKSGHDTVSWYQQALGQGPQFIFQYYEEEERQRGNFPDRFSGHQFPNYSSELNVNALLLGDSALYLCASSLDGGRYSPLHFGNGTRLTVT.